The following is a T cell receptor (beta chain) sequence with its context. Its antigen is not identified. The data derive from a study of T cell clones after liver transplantation. Study in general: Samples came from ITN030ST, which attempted immunosuppression withdrawal within 2 years of liver transplantation. Post-transplant blood was tracked for graft-donor-reactive T cell clones identified in a pre-transplant mixed lymphocyte reaction.

Clones were sequenced by immunoSEQ multiplex PCR, and TCRdb holds only the in-frame ones, with some missing. The repertoire has 75,000 to 95,000 clones, around 80% of them found once; the top ten carry 2.1%. Study conclusions and caveats: Low donor cell numbers restricted donor-reactive repertoire measurement in a couple of subjects.

This material consisted of CD4+ T cells from blood, taken less than 50 months after liver transplant. This sequence originates from a human patient who received a liver transplant. Some T cells may be supplied by the graft donor.

CDR3 sequence: CASSLALGQPYEQYF. DNA of the CDR3: TGTGCCAGCAGCTTGGCCTTGGGACAGCCCTACGAGCAGTACTTC. V and J are TRBV5-4 and TRBJ2-7; 7 positions agree with TRBD1. CDR1 and CDR2 (germline): SGHNT, YYREEE (reference sequence). V was clipped by 0 bases and J by 2 bases; unmatched bases: 5. This CDR3 region has 15 residues.